This TCR beta chain was recovered during a study of control samples from healthy donors and cancer patients. Assay used: immunoSEQ multiplex PCR; TCRdb lists only in-frame clones, some missing. This table has approximately 130,000 clones, 80% to 90% appearing once. Germline assignment: CDR1 MNHEY and CDR2 SMNVEV (reference sequence). V lost 0 bases and J 7 bases, leaving 12 bases between the germline ends. The CDR3 has 14 amino acids. This chain connects TRBV27 to TRBJ1-1; D unclear. Specimen: blood. The sequence came from a man aged 60 to 69 in good health. The CDR3 nucleotides are TGTGCCAGCAGTTTATCGTACGGGGTTGGTGAAGCTTTCTTT. This sequence encodes CASSLSYGVGEAFF.